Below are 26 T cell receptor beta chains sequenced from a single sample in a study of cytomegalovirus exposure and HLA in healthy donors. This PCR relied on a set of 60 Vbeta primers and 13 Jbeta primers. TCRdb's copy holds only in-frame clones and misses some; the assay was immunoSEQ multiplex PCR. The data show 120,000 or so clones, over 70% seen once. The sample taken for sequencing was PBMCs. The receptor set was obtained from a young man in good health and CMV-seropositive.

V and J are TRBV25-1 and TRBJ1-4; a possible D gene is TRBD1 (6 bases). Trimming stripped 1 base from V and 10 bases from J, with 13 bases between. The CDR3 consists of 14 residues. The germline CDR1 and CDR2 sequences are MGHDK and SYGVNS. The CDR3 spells CASSESGGAGKLFF. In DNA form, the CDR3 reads TGTGCCAGCAGTGAATCGGGGGGCGCGGGAAAACTGTTTTTT.

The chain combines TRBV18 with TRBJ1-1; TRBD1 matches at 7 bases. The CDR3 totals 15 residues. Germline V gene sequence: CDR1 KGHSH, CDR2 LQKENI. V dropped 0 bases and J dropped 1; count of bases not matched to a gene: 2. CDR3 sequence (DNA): TGTGCCAGCTCACCACCGGACAGGCCGAACACTGAAGCTTTCTTT. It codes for CASSPPDRPNTEAFF.

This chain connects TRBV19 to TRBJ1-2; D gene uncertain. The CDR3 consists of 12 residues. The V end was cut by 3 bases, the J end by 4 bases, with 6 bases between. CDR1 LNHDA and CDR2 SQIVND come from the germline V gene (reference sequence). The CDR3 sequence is CASSITAYGYTF. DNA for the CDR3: TGTGCCAGTAGTATCACAGCCTATGGCTACACCTTC.

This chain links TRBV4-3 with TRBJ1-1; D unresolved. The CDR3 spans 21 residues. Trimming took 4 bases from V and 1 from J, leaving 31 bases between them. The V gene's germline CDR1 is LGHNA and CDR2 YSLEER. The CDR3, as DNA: TGCGCCAGCAGCCCCCTGATATCGTCGGAGCAACTCTTCGAACCGAACACTGAAGCTTTCTTT. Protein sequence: CASSPLISSEQLFEPNTEAFF.

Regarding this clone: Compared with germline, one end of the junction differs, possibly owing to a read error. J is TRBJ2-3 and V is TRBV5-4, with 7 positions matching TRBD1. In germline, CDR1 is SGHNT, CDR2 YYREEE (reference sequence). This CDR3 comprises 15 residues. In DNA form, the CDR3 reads TGTGCCAGCAGCCCTCTCCAGGGGGACACAGGTACGCAGTATTTT. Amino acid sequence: CASSPLQGDTGTQYF.

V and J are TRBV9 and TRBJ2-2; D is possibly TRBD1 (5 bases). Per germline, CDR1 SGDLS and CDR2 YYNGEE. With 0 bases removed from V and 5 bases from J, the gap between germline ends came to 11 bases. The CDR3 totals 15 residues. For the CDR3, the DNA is TGTGCCAGCAGCGTAGGGGGCAGCGTAACCGGGGAGCTGTTTTTT. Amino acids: CASSVGGSVTGELFF.

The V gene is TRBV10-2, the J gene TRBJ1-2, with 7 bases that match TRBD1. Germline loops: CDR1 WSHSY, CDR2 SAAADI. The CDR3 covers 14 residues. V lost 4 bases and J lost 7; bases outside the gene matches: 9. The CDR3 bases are TGCGCCAGCAGTGCCGCCCGGGACAGCGGTGGCTACACCTTC. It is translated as CASSAARDSGGYTF.

The CDR3 is CASSEGGGRGANVLTF. CDR3 DNA sequence: TGTGCCAGCAGCGAGGGAGGGGGTCGTGGGGCCAACGTCCTGACTTTC. This chain uses TRBV9 with TRBJ2-6, with a weak D call TRBD2 (7 bases). The CDR3 is made up of 16 amino acids. V lost 3 bases, J lost 3 bases, and 13 bases lay in between. CDR1 SGDLS and CDR2 YYNGEE come from the germline V gene. The full variable domain, with the rest looked up from reference TRBV9 and TRBJ2-6, is DSGVTQTPKHLITATGQRVTLRCSPRSGDLSVYWYQQSLDQGLQFLIQYYNGEERAKGNILERFSAQQFPDLHSELNLSSLELGDSALYFCASSEGGGRGANVLTFGAGSRLTVL.

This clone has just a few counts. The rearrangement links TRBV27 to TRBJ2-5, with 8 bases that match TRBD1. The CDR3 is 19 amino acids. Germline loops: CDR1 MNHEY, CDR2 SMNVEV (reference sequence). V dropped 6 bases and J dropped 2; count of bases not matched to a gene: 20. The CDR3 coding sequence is TGTGCCAGCAGCACCTCCGGGACAGGCTTCATTGCTGGGCAAGAGACCCAGTACTTC. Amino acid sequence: CASSTSGTGFIAGQETQYF.

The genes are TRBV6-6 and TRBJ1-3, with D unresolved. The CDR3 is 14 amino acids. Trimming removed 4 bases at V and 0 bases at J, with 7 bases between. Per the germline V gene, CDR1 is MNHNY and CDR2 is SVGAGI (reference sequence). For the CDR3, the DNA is TGTGCCAGCAGTTCCTGGAGCTCTGGAAACACCATATATTTT. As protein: CASSSWSSGNTIYF.

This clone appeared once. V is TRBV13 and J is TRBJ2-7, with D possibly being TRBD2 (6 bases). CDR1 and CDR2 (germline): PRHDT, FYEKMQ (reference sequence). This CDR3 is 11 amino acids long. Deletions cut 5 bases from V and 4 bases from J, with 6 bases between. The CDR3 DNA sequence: TGTGCCAGCAGCCGGGGGTACGAGCAGTACTTC. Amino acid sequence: CASSRGYEQYF.

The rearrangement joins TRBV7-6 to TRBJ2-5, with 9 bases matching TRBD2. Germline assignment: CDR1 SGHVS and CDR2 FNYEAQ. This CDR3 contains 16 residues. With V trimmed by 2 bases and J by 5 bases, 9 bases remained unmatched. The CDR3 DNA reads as TGTGCCAGCAGCTTAATTCCTAGCGGGGCCGGGGAGACCCAGTACTTC. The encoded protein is CASSLIPSGAGETQYF.

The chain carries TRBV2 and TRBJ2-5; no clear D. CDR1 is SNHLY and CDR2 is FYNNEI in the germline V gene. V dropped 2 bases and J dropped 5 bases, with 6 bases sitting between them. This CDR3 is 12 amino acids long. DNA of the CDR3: TGTGCCAGCAGTGAATTATCGGAGACCCAGTACTTC. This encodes CASSELSETQYF.

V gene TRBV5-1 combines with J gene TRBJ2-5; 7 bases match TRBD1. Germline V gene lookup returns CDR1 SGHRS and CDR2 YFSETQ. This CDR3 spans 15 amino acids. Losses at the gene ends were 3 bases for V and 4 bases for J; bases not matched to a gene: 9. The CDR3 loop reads CASSSSVAGGETQYF. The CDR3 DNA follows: TGCGCCAGCAGCTCGTCCGTGGCAGGGGGAGAGACCCAGTACTTC. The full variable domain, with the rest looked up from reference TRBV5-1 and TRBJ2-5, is KAGVTQTPRYLIKTRGQQVTLSCSPISGHRSVSWYQQTPGQGLQFLFEYFSETQRNKGNFPGRFSGRQFSNSRSEMNVSTLELGDSALYLCASSSSVAGGETQYFGPGTRLLVL.

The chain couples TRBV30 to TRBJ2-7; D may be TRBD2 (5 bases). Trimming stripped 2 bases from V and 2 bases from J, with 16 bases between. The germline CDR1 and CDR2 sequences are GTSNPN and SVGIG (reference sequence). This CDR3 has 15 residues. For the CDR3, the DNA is TGTGCCTGGAGTTGGGGAGTCGGCGGAACCTACGAGCAGTACTTC. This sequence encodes CAWSWGVGGTYEQYF.

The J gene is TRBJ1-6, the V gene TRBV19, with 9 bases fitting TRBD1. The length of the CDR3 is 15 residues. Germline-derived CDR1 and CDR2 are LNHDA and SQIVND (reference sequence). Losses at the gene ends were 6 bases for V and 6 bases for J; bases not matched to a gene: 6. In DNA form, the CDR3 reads TGTGCCAGTAGGCGGACAGGGGAGACTAATTCACCCCTCCACTTT. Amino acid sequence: CASRRTGETNSPLHF.

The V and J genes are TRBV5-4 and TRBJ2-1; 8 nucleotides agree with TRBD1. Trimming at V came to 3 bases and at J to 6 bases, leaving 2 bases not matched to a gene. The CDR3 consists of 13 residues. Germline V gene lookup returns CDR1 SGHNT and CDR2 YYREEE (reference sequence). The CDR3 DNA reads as TGTGCCAGCAGCTCCGGACAGGGCAATGAGCAGTTCTTC. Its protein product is CASSSGQGNEQFF.

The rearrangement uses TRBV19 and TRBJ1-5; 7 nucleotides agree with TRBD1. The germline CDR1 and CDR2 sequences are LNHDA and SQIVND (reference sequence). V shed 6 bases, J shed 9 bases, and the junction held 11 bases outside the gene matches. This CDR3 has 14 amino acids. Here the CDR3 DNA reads TGTGCCAGTAGGCCGGGACAGACGCAAAGGCCCCAGCATTTT. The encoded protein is CASRPGQTQRPQHF. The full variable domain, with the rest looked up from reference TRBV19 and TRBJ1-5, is DGGITQSPKYLFRKEGQNVTLSCEQNLNHDAMYWYRQDPGQGLRLIYYSQIVNDFQKGDIAEGYSVSREKKESFPLTVTSAQKNPTAFYLCASRPGQTQRPQHFGDGTRLSIL.

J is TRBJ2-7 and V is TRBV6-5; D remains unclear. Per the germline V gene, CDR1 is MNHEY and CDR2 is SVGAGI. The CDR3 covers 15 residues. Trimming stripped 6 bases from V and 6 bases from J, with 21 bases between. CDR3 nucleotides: TGTGCCAGCAGAACGAAACTCTACAGTGTTTTCGAGCAGTACTTC. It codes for CASRTKLYSVFEQYF.

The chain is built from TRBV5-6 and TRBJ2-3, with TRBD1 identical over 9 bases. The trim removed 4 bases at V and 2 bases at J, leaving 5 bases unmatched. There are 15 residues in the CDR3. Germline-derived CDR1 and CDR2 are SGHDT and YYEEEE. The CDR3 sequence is CASSGTGRITDTQYF. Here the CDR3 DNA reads TGTGCCAGCAGCGGGACAGGGAGAATCACAGATACGCAGTATTTT.

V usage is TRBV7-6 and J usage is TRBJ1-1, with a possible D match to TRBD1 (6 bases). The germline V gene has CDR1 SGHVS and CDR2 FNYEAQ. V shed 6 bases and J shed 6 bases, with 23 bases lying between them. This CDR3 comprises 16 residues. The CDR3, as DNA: TGTGCCAGCAGTCGACAGGAGGTGGGATTGGGCCCTGAAGCTTTCTTT. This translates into CASSRQEVGLGPEAFF.

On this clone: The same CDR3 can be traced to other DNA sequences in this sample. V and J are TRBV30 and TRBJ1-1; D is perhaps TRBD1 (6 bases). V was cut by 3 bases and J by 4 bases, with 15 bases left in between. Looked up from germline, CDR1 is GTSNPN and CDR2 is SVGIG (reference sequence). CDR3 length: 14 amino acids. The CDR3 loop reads CAWSRDRLGTEAFF. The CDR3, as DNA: TGTGCCTGGAGCCGCGACAGGTTGGGCACTGAAGCTTTCTTT. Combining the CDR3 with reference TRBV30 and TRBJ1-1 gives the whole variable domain SQTIHQWPATLVQPVGSPLSLECTVEGTSNPNLYWYRQAAGRGLQLLFYSVGIGQISSEVPQNLSASRPQDRQFILSSKKLLLSDSGFYLCAWSRDRLGTEAFFGQGTRLTVV.

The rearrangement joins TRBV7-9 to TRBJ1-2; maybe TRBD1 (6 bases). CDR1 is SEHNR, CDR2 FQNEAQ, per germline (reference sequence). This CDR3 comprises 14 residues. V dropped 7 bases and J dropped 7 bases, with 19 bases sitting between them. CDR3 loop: CASTVGQGFGGYTF. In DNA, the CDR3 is TGTGCCAGCACCGTGGGGCAGGGGTTTGGTGGCTACACCTTC.

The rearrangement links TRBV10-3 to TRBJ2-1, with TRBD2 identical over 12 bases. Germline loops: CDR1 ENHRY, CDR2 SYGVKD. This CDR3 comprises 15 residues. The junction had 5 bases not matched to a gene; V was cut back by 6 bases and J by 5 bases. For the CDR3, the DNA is TGTGCCATCAGCCTACTAGCGGGGGGCAACAATGAGCAGTTCTTC. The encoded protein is CAISLLAGGNNEQFF.

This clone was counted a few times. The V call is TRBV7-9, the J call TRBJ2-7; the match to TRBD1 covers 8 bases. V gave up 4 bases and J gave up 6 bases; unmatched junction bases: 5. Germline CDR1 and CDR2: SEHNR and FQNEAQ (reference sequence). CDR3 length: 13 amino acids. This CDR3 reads CASSWKGTGEQYF. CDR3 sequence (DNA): TGTGCCAGCAGCTGGAAAGGGACAGGCGAGCAGTACTTC.

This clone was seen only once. The CDR3 nucleotides are TGTGCCAGCAGTTACCCGACTAGCGGGAGGGAGCAGTTCTTC. Encoded protein: CASSYPTSGREQFF. The chain recombines TRBV6-6 with TRBJ2-1; 13 bases line up with TRBD2. Germline CDR1 reads MNHNY; CDR2 reads SVGAGI (reference sequence). This CDR3 comprises 14 residues. Trimming cost V 2 bases and J 10 bases; bases outside gene matches: 2.